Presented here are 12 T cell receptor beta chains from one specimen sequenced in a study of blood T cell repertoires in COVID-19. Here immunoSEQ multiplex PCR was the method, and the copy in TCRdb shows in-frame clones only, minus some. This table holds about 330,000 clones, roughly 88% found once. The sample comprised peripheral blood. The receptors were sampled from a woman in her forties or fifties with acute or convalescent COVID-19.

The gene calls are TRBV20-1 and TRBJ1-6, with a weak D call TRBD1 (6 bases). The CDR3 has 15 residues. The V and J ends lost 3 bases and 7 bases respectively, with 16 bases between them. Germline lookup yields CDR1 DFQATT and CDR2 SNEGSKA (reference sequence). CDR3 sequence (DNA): TGCAGTGCTAGTGCGGGGGGCGCGGGGAATTCACCCCTCCACTTT. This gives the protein CSASAGGAGNSPLHF.

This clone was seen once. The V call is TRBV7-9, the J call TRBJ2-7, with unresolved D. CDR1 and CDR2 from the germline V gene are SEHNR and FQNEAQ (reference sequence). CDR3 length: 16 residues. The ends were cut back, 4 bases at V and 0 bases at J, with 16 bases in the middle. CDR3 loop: CASSSPAGKISYEQYF. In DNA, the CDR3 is TGTGCCAGCAGCTCTCCGGCAGGAAAAATCTCCTACGAGCAGTACTTC.

The CDR3 loop is CASSFRDSDFASSGNTIYF. CDR3 coding DNA: TGTGCCAGCAGCTTCCGGGACAGCGATTTCGCCTCCTCTGGAAACACCATATATTTT. This chain links TRBV7-6 with TRBJ1-3; 7 nucleotides line up with TRBD1. Germline values: CDR1 SGHVS, CDR2 FNYEAQ. The CDR3 has 19 amino acids. The junction had 14 bases not matched to a gene; V was cut back by 3 bases and J by 0 bases.

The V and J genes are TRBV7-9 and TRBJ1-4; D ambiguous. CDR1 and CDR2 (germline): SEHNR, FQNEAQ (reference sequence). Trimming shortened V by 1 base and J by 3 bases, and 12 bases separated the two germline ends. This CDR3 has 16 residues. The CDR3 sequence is CASSLVSGSSNEKLFF. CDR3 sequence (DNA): TGTGCCAGCAGCTTAGTCAGCGGGAGCTCTAATGAAAAACTGTTTTTT.

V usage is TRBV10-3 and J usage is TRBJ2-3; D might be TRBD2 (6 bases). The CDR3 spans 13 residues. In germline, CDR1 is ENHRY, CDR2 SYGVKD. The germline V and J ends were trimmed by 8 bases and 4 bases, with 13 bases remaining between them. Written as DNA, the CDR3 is TGTGCCATCCGGGGGAGCGGGCCAGATACGCAGTATTTT. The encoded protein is CAIRGSGPDTQYF.

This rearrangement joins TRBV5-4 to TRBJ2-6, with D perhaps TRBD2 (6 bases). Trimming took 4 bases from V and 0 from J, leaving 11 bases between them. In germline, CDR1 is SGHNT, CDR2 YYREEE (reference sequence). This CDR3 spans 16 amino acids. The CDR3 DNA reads TGTGCCAGCAGCGCTGGAGGGCACTCTGGGGCCAACGTCCTGACTTTC. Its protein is CASSAGGHSGANVLTF.

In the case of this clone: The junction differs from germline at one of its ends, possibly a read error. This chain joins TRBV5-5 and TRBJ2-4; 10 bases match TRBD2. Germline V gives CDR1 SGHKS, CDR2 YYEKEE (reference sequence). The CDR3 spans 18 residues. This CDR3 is CASSLAPGLAGAQNIQYF. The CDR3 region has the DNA TGTGCCAGCAGCTTGGCCCCGGGTCTAGCGGGAGCCCAAAACATTCAGTACTTC.

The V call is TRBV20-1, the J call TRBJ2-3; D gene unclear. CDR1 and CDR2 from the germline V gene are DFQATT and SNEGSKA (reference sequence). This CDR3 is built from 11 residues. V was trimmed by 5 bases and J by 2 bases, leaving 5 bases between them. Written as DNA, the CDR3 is TGCAGTGCTGTAAACACAGATACGCAGTATTTT. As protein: CSAVNTDTQYF.

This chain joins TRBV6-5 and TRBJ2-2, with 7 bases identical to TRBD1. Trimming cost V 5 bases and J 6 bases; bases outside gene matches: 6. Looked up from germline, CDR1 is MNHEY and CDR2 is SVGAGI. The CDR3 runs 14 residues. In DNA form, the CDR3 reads TGTGCCAGCAGTATCCTACAGGGGTCCGGGGAGCTGTTTTTT. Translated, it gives CASSILQGSGELFF.

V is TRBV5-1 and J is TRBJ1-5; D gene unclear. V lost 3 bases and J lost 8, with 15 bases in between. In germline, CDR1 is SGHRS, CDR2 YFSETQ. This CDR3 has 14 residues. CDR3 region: CASSSGVREEPQHF. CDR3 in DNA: TGCGCCAGCAGCTCTGGGGTGAGGGAGGAGCCCCAGCATTTT.

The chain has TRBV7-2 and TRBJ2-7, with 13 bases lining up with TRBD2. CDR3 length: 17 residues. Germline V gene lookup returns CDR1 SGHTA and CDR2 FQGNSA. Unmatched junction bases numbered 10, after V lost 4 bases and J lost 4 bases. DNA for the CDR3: TGTGCCAGCAGCTCGGGGGCCGGGACTAGCGGGAAATACGAGCAGTACTTC. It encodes CASSSGAGTSGKYEQYF.

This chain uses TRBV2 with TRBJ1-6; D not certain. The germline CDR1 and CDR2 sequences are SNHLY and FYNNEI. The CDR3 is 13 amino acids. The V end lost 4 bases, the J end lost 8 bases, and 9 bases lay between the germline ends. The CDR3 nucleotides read TGTGCCAGCAGTGCGCAAAGAGATTCACCCCTCCACTTT. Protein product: CASSAQRDSPLHF.